This T cell receptor beta chain was sequenced in a study of radiation and T cells in renal cell carcinoma. Whole-study findings and limits: In blood, top tumor clones expanded by 2 weeks, shrinking by 4.

As to this clone: Its antigen remains unidentified.

This table comes from immunoSEQ multiplex PCR, and its TCRdb copy is limited to in-frame clones, with some not included. The table includes just under 150,000 clones, 75% to 90% detected once. Time point noted: blood 4 weeks post-SBRT, at nephrectomy. As for treatment: 15 Gy SBRT to primary tumor, nephrectomy 4 weeks later. The tumor was a clear cell renal cell carcinoma. V lost 2 bases to trimming and J lost 6 bases; unmatched junction nucleotides: 10. Germline-derived CDR1 and CDR2 are SGHTA and FQGNSA. CDR3 size: 16 residues. The source is a woman aged 50 to 60 with renal cell carcinoma. Specimen: blood, collected from a patient whose treatment included radiotherapy and nephrectomy. The rearrangement joins TRBV7-2 to TRBJ2-3; 8 nucleotides align to TRBD2. The CDR3 is CASSLHFGGAGDTQYF. In DNA, the CDR3 is TGTGCCAGCAGCTTACATTTCGGGGGGGCCGGGGATACGCAGTATTTT.